One sample yielded the 23 T cell receptor beta chains listed below, sequenced in a study of identical twins. Using its own MiXCR run on the 5' RACE reads, TCRdb lists one record per CDR3 protein. The repertoire has around 550,000 distinct CDR3 sequences, nearly 15% of them found once; the top ten carry 0.44%. Another study also made use of these data, one on yellow fever vaccine responses in identical twins.

Specimen: CD4+ T cells sorted from blood. Receptors originate from a woman between 18 and 29 years old in good health.

This clonotype was observed at least ten times. The rearrangement links TRBV10-3 to TRBJ2-1; D is unresolved. Trimming left V 2 bases short and J 4 bases short, with 3 bases between. In germline, CDR1 is ENHRY, CDR2 SYGVKD. This CDR3 spans 12 amino acids. CDR3 DNA: TGTGCCATCAGTGAGGAATACAATGAGCAGTTCTTC. Translating it yields CAISEEYNEQFF.

V usage is TRBV25-1 and J usage is TRBJ2-3, with unresolved D. Trimming shortened V by 5 bases and J by 4 bases, and 7 bases separated the two germline ends. From germline, CDR1 is MGHDK and CDR2 SYGVNS. CDR3 length: 12 residues. The CDR3 spells CASSWTADTQYF. CDR3 coding DNA: TGTGCCAGCAGTTGGACGGCAGATACGCAGTATTTT.

This clonotype came up a few times. The rearrangement links TRBV10-3 to TRBJ2-1, with D unresolved. V lost 4 bases and J 5 bases, leaving 9 bases between the germline ends. The CDR3 runs to 13 residues. The germline CDR1 and CDR2 sequences are ENHRY and SYGVKD. DNA of the CDR3: TGTGCCATCAGTGTAGCACAGAACAATGAGCAGTTCTTC. This sequence encodes CAISVAQNNEQFF.

This clonotype was found many times. This chain connects TRBV12-3 or TRBV12-4 to TRBJ1-1, with D perhaps matching TRBD1 (6 bases). V was cut by 5 bases and J by 0 bases, with 19 bases left in between. The CDR3 has 17 residues. The DNA for the CDR3 is TGTGCCAGCAGTCCAAGGGGGTCCTGGGGGCTGAACACTGAAGCTTTCTTT. It encodes CASSPRGSWGLNTEAFF.

V and J are TRBV20-1 and TRBJ2-7; 9 bases line up with TRBD2. Per the germline V gene, CDR1 is DFQATT and CDR2 is SNEGSKA (reference sequence). With V trimmed by 6 bases and J by 4 bases, 16 bases remained unmatched. The CDR3 is 16 amino acids. CDR3 in amino acids: CSALQPGAGGVYEQYV. DNA of the CDR3: TGCAGTGCCCTTCAGCCGGGGGCGGGGGGGGTATACGAGCAGTACGTC.

This clonotype has a handful of counts. The rearrangement joins TRBV18 to TRBJ2-1, with TRBD1 identical over 9 bases. Germline trimming cut 3 bases from V and 6 bases from J; bases unmatched to any gene: 6. Germline V gene sequence: CDR1 KGHSH, CDR2 LQKENI. This CDR3 region has 15 residues. The CDR3 DNA sequence: TGTGCCAGCTCACCGGGGACAGGGATAACCAATGAGCAGTTCTTC. Translation gives CASSPGTGITNEQFF.

The V and J genes are TRBV20-1 and TRBJ1-3, with a possible D match to TRBD1 (6 bases). The V gene lost 3 bases and the J gene lost 5 bases, with 14 bases spanning the gap. The CDR3 covers 14 residues. Germline V gene lookup returns CDR1 DFQATT and CDR2 SNEGSKA (reference sequence). The CDR3 loop reads CSASNRAIRNTIYF. The CDR3 DNA is TGCAGTGCTAGTAACAGGGCGATCCGAAACACCATATATTTT.

This clonotype showed up many times. The chain uses TRBV5-1 and TRBJ2-2; 8 bases line up with TRBD1. The CDR3 consists of 15 residues. The germline V gene encodes CDR1 SGHRS and CDR2 YFSETQ. V shed 4 bases and J 2 bases; nucleotides not matched to a gene: 4. CDR3 sequence reads: CASSTGQVNTGELFF. CDR3 nucleotides: TGCGCCAGCAGCACGGGACAGGTCAACACCGGGGAGCTGTTTTTT.

The V gene is TRBV5-1, the J gene TRBJ2-7; TRBD2 might be the D (6 bases). Germline V gene data show CDR1 as SGHRS and CDR2 as YFSETQ. The CDR3 has 14 residues. Trimming pared 4 bases from V and 6 bases from J, leaving 17 bases between. The CDR3 loop reads CASSAGLGAAEQYF. The CDR3 bases are TGCGCCAGCAGCGCGGGACTCGGAGCCGCCGAGCAGTACTTC.

This clonotype was seen a handful of times. The chain's CDR3 is CSARGTSGPRDTQYF. For the CDR3, the DNA is TGCAGTGCTAGAGGGACTAGCGGTCCCCGAGATACGCAGTATTTT. This chain uses TRBV20-1 with TRBJ2-3; 10 positions match TRBD2. With V trimmed by 1 base and J by 5 bases, 6 bases remained unmatched. The CDR3 is 15 residues long. The germline CDR1 and CDR2 sequences are DFQATT and SNEGSKA (reference sequence).

This clonotype was observed a handful of times. This chain links TRBV20-1 with TRBJ2-7, with 8 bases aligning to TRBD1. Trimming removed 7 bases from V and 3 bases from J; junction bases left unmatched: 5. Germline CDR1 and CDR2: DFQATT and SNEGSKA (reference sequence). This CDR3 comprises 12 residues. The CDR3 region is CSVGTGSYEQYF. DNA for the CDR3: TGCAGTGTTGGGACAGGCAGCTACGAGCAGTACTTC.

There are a few counts of this clonotype. The gene calls are TRBV12-3 or TRBV12-4 and TRBJ2-3; the D call may be TRBD1 or TRBD2 (5 bases each). Trimming took off 3 bases at V and 5 bases at J, with 15 bases between the two ends. CDR3 length: 15 residues. This CDR3 is CASSLGTNSGDTQYF. The CDR3 DNA sequence: TGTGCCAGCAGTTTGGGGACCAATTCGGGAGATACGCAGTATTTT.

The chain is built from TRBV5-1 and TRBJ2-5; 7 bases line up with TRBD2. Germline assignment: CDR1 SGHRS and CDR2 YFSETQ. J lost 2 bases, V lost 2 bases, and 9 bases had no gene match. The CDR3 consists of 16 residues. Here the CDR3 DNA reads TGCGCCAGCAGCTTAGGGGCGAGCGGGACTCAAGAGACCCAGTACTTC. Its translation: CASSLGASGTQETQYF.

This clonotype was counted many times. The V call is TRBV6-1, the J call TRBJ2-1; 14 positions agree with TRBD2. Germline V CDR1 and CDR2: MNHNS, SASEGT. This CDR3 is built from 15 residues. Trimming removed 6 bases from V and 6 bases from J; junction bases left unmatched: 4. CDR3 loop: CASRRTSGRSNEQFF. The CDR3 DNA reads TGTGCCAGCAGAAGGACTAGCGGGAGGAGCAATGAGCAGTTCTTC.

This clonotype was seen only a few times. DNA for the CDR3: TGTGCCAGCAATGGGGATACCGGGGAGCTGTTTTTT. This encodes CASNGDTGELFF. The V and J genes are TRBV6-6 and TRBJ2-2; D is uncertain. V lost 7 bases, J lost 5 bases, and 8 bases lay in between. The CDR3 contains 12 residues. Germline lookup yields CDR1 MNHNY and CDR2 SVGAGI (reference sequence).

This clonotype was recorded a few times. J is TRBJ2-3 and V is TRBV18, with D maybe TRBD2 (5 bases). Germline-derived CDR1 and CDR2 are KGHSH and LQKENI. The V and J ends lost 3 bases and 1 base respectively, with 14 bases between them. This CDR3 contains 16 residues. The CDR3, as DNA: TGTGCCAGCTCACCGGAGAAGCTAGCTCGCACAGATACGCAGTATTTT. It codes for CASSPEKLARTDTQYF.

Only a few counts were recorded for this clonotype. This chain connects TRBV6-5 to TRBJ2-1; 9 bases fit TRBD2. The CDR3 spans 14 residues. V gave up 2 bases and J gave up 7 bases; unmatched junction bases: 3. Germline loops: CDR1 MNHEY, CDR2 SVGAGI. The CDR3 here is CASSYEAGGNEQFF. The CDR3 DNA sequence: TGTGCCAGCAGTTACGAAGCGGGGGGAAATGAGCAGTTCTTC.

This clonotype was observed a handful of times. This rearrangement joins TRBV10-3 to TRBJ2-3; the match to TRBD2 covers 7 bases. The germline V gene encodes CDR1 ENHRY and CDR2 SYGVKD. The V and J ends lost 6 bases and 4 bases, in that order; junction bases with no gene match: 7. CDR3 length: 14 amino acids. This chain's CDR3 is CAISGTIVSDTQYF. In DNA form, the CDR3 reads TGTGCCATCAGCGGGACTATAGTATCAGATACGCAGTATTTT.

This clonotype was detected a few times. CDR3: CASSAGQVNSPLHF. DNA for the CDR3: TGTGCCAGCAGCGCCGGACAGGTCAATTCACCCCTCCACTTT. J is TRBJ1-6 and V is TRBV9; 7 positions match TRBD1. V was clipped by 3 bases and J by 7 bases; unmatched bases: 4. The CDR3 is 14 residues long. Germline V gene sequence: CDR1 SGDLS, CDR2 YYNGEE.

Ten or more counts support this clonotype. This chain uses TRBV10-3 with TRBJ1-3, with D tentatively TRBD1 (5 bases). Germline CDR1 reads ENHRY; CDR2 reads SYGVKD. Trimming left V 6 bases short and J 6 bases short, with 15 bases between. This CDR3 contains 14 residues. CDR3 DNA: TGTGCCATCAGGACCGACCTGACAGAAAACACCATATATTTT. Amino acids: CAIRTDLTENTIYF.

This clonotype came up a few times. The J gene is TRBJ2-4, the V gene TRBV29-1; TRBD2 agrees at 8 bases. After removal of 2 bases from V and 0 bases from J, the junction contained 6 bases not matched to a gene. CDR1 and CDR2 from the germline V gene are SQVTM and ANQGSEA. This CDR3 spans 16 amino acids. CDR3 residues: CSVESGGKLAKNIQYF. The CDR3 nucleotides read TGCAGCGTTGAATCGGGGGGGAAGCTAGCCAAAAACATTCAGTACTTC.

This clonotype was counted only a few times. This chain links TRBV29-1 with TRBJ1-1; D is ambiguous. The length of the CDR3 is 12 residues. Germline loops: CDR1 SQVTM, CDR2 ANQGSEA. V shed 5 bases and J shed 1 base, with 8 bases lying between them. For the CDR3, the DNA is TGCAGCGTTTCGGTCGGGAACACTGAAGCTTTCTTT. Protein: CSVSVGNTEAFF.

V usage is TRBV12-3 or TRBV12-4 and J usage is TRBJ1-1; no firm D call. The CDR3 has 11 amino acids. Deletions cut 3 bases from V and 8 bases from J, with 7 bases between. CDR3: CASSLRREAFF. The CDR3, as DNA: TGTGCCAGCAGTTTGCGAAGAGAAGCTTTCTTT.